This passage covers 9 T cell receptor beta chains from one sample sequenced in a study of shared clonotypes between healthy human individuals. Here immunoSEQ multiplex PCR was the method, and the copy in TCRdb shows in-frame clones only, minus some. The data show 2 million to 2.5 million clones, roughly 94% seen once. Naive CD8 cells comprised CD45RO-negative, CCR7-positively selected cells, excluding terminally differentiated effector memory CD45RA+ cells. Sequencing was carried out using naive CD8+ T cells sorted from blood. The source is a man younger than 30 in good health.

The gene calls are TRBV5-1 and TRBJ2-5; D is tentatively TRBD1 or TRBD2 (6 bases each). The CDR3 extends over 14 amino acids. V lost 5 bases and J lost 2, with 13 bases in between. Germline CDR1 is SGHRS and CDR2 is YFSETQ. In nucleotides, the CDR3 is TGCGCCAGCAGTTATTGGGGGGCTCAAGAGACCCAGTACTTC. Its translation: CASSYWGAQETQYF.

The J gene is TRBJ2-2, the V gene TRBV7-3; TRBD2 matches 7 bases. From germline, CDR1 is SGHTA and CDR2 FQGTGA. Trimming took 2 bases from V and 5 from J; bases not matched to a gene: 2. The CDR3 sequence is 14 residues long. CDR3 sequence (DNA): TGTGCCAGCAGCTTAGGGCGGGAGACCGGGGAGCTGTTTTTT. Amino acids: CASSLGRETGELFF.

This clone was recorded only once. This chain joins TRBV7-9 and TRBJ2-7; 7 bases align to TRBD1. The ends lost 5 bases at V and 6 bases at J; junction bases unmatched: 7. CDR3 length: 13 residues. Germline V gene lookup returns CDR1 SEHNR and CDR2 FQNEAQ (reference sequence). CDR3 coding DNA: TGTGCCAGCAGCGGTCGACAGGGACCCGAGCAGTACTTC. Translation: CASSGRQGPEQYF.

The genes are TRBV11-2 and TRBJ1-3; 7 nucleotides agree with TRBD1. V dropped 5 bases and J dropped 5; count of bases not matched to a gene: 9. Germline CDR1 and CDR2: SGHAT and FQNNGV. The CDR3 is 15 residues long. DNA of the CDR3: TGTGCCAGCAGCCGAACAGGGGCGGGTCGAAACACCATATATTTT. This codes for CASSRTGAGRNTIYF.

V and J are TRBV30 and TRBJ1-1; D ambiguous. The CDR3 has 11 amino acids. The germline V gene encodes CDR1 GTSNPN and CDR2 SVGIG (reference sequence). V lost 5 bases and J 5 bases, leaving 9 bases between the germline ends. CDR3 sequence (DNA): TGTGCCTGGGGGAGTGGTACTGAAGCTTTCTTT. Translation: CAWGSGTEAFF. Based on the CDR3 plus reference TRBV30 and TRBJ1-1, the full variable domain is SQTIHQWPATLVQPVGSPLSLECTVEGTSNPNLYWYRQAAGRGLQLLFYSVGIGQISSEVPQNLSASRPQDRQFILSSKKLLLSDSGFYLCAWGSGTEAFFGQGTRLTVV.

This chain links TRBV9 with TRBJ1-4; 8 bases map to TRBD1. Germline CDR1 reads SGDLS; CDR2 reads YYNGEE. The CDR3 has 14 residues. The ends lost 2 bases at V and 7 bases at J; junction bases unmatched: 4. The CDR3 spells CASSVTGASEKLFF. The CDR3 nucleotides are TGTGCCAGCAGCGTGACAGGGGCAAGTGAAAAACTGTTTTTT.

This clone was seen just once. Additional DNA sequences in this sample encode the identical CDR3. This rearrangement joins TRBV4-1 to TRBJ2-2; no reliable D call. V was clipped by 3 bases and J by 4 bases, with 6 bases between them. This CDR3 spans 13 amino acids. In germline, CDR1 is MGHRA, CDR2 YSYEKL. CDR3: CASSQGSTGELFF. The CDR3 DNA is TGCGCCAGCAGCCAGGGTAGCACCGGGGAGCTGTTTTTT.

The V gene is TRBV30, the J gene TRBJ2-1, with 9 positions matching TRBD1. This CDR3 is built from 15 residues. Trimming took 1 base from V and 6 from J; bases not matched to a gene: 7. The V gene's germline CDR1 is GTSNPN and CDR2 SVGIG (reference sequence). CDR3 region: CAWSGLGTGLNEQFF. The DNA of the CDR3 is TGTGCCTGGAGTGGCCTCGGGACAGGGCTCAATGAGCAGTTCTTC. The full variable domain, with the rest looked up from reference TRBV30 and TRBJ2-1, is SQTIHQWPATLVQPVGSPLSLECTVEGTSNPNLYWYRQAAGRGLQLLFYSVGIGQISSEVPQNLSASRPQDRQFILSSKKLLLSDSGFYLCAWSGLGTGLNEQFFGPGTRLTVL.

This chain uses TRBV7-2 with TRBJ2-7; tentative D call: TRBD1 (5 bases). The CDR3 loop spans 14 amino acids. Germline V CDR1 and CDR2: SGHTA, FQGNSA. The V end was cut by 3 bases, the J end by 4 bases, with 13 bases between. Written as DNA, the CDR3 is TGTGCCAGCAGCTTTGCAGTCGACAGTTACGAGCAGTACTTC. This codes for CASSFAVDSYEQYF.